Each of the 30 T cell receptor beta chains below was sequenced from the same sample in a study of cytomegalovirus exposure and HLA in healthy donors (dated by TCRdb to between 2016 and 2019). The method behind the library was the immunoSEQ multiplex PCR assay. For the multiplex PCR, a mixture combining 60 forward primers for TCR Vbeta segments and 13 reverse primers for TCR Jbeta segments was used. TCRdb mirrors the immuneACCESS table, restricted to in-frame sequences. Some clones are absent from its copies; in checked studies, under half trace to an unresolved V gene, and the reason for the others is unknown. The sample data list approximately 140,000 clones, and roughly 78% of these were observed just once. The top ten constitute over 2% of the sample. Sequencing was performed on PBMCs. The receptors were sampled from a man aged 25 to 40 in good health and CMV-seronegative.

This chain links TRBV19 with TRBJ2-3; TRBD1 is a possible D gene (6 bases). The germline gives CDR1 LNHDA, CDR2 SQIVND (reference sequence). The CDR3 length is 16 residues. The V end lost 3 bases, the J end lost 1 base, and 14 bases lay between the germline ends. The CDR3 loop is CASSIADRLRTDTQYF. CDR3 DNA sequence: TGTGCCAGTAGTATCGCTGACAGGCTACGCACAGATACGCAGTATTTT.

The CDR3 loop is CASSSPADTEAFF. For the CDR3, the DNA is TGTGCCAGCAGTTCTCCAGCGGACACTGAAGCTTTCTTT. V usage is TRBV28 and J usage is TRBJ1-1; no clear D gene. CDR1 MDHEN and CDR2 SYDVKM come from the germline V gene. Trimming stripped 4 bases from V and 3 bases from J, with 9 bases between. The CDR3 extends over 13 amino acids.

This clone was counted between two and nine times. The rearrangement joins TRBV2 to TRBJ2-3; TRBD1 agrees at 10 bases. The V gene's germline CDR1 is SNHLY and CDR2 FYNNEI. The V gene end was trimmed by 4 bases and the J gene end by 0 bases; junction bases not matched to a gene: 7. This CDR3 contains 17 residues. CDR3 coding DNA: TGTGCCAGCAGTGTGACAGGGGGCTTTATGAGCACAGATACGCAGTATTTT. Residues: CASSVTGGFMSTDTQYF.

The V and J genes are TRBV5-1 and TRBJ2-1; possibly TRBD2 for D (7 bases). The CDR3 spans 15 residues. From germline, CDR1 is SGHRS and CDR2 YFSETQ. V dropped 4 bases and J dropped 5 bases, with 16 bases sitting between them. This CDR3 is CASSGGRGGDNEQFF. CDR3 coding DNA: TGCGCCAGCAGCGGCGGGCGCGGGGGCGACAATGAGCAGTTCTTC.

The chain recombines TRBV5-1 with TRBJ2-1, with a weak D call TRBD2 (5 bases). The CDR3 covers 22 residues. Germline V gene lookup returns CDR1 SGHRS and CDR2 YFSETQ. V shed 2 bases and J shed 1 base, with 31 bases lying between them. CDR3 coding DNA: TGCGCCAGCAGCTTTAAGGGAGTTGTGTCCAACTTAAGATCCGCTTCCTACAATGAGCAGTTCTTC. Translated: CASSFKGVVSNLRSASYNEQFF.

The chain uses TRBV6-5 and TRBJ1-2, with 8 bases identical to TRBD1. V shed 6 bases and J 4 bases; nucleotides not matched to a gene: 7. The CDR3 has 14 residues. Germline V lookup: CDR1 MNHEY, CDR2 SVGAGI. This chain's CDR3 is CASRTQGAPYGYTF. Written as DNA, the CDR3 is TGTGCCAGCAGAACCCAGGGGGCGCCCTATGGCTACACCTTC.

V usage is TRBV5-6 and J usage is TRBJ2-3; 8 bases match TRBD1. J lost 6 bases, V lost 4 bases, and 4 bases had no gene match. CDR1 and CDR2 (germline): SGHDT, YYEEEE. The CDR3 sequence is 13 residues long. The CDR3 sequence is CASSRGQGDTQYF. CDR3 DNA: TGTGCCAGCAGCCGTGGACAGGGTGATACGCAGTATTTT.

The rearrangement uses TRBV7-8 and TRBJ2-5; 7 bases match TRBD2. Germline V gene data show CDR1 as SGHVS and CDR2 as FQNEAQ. The CDR3 has 16 residues. The ends lost 0 bases at V and 2 bases at J; junction bases unmatched: 6. This CDR3 reads CASSLAVLAFQETQYF. CDR3 DNA sequence: TGTGCCAGCAGCTTAGCCGTACTAGCGTTTCAAGAGACCCAGTACTTC.

This sequence joins TRBV27 and TRBJ1-3; D is undetermined. The germline CDR1 and CDR2 sequences are MNHEY and SMNVEV (reference sequence). The CDR3 is 16 amino acids. The germline V and J ends were trimmed by 4 bases and 3 bases, with 16 bases remaining between them. The CDR3 DNA reads TGTGCCAGCAGTTCCTTGGCGGGTCTATATGGAAACACCATATATTTT. It yields the protein CASSSLAGLYGNTIYF.

This chain's CDR3 is CAWTQSAGIEAFF. CDR3 bases: TGTGCCTGGACTCAGTCCGCGGGGATTGAAGCTTTCTTT. The chain combines TRBV30 with TRBJ1-1; D remains ambiguous. The CDR3 spans 13 residues. The ends were cut back, 4 bases at V and 7 bases at J, with 16 bases in the middle. Germline CDR1 is GTSNPN and CDR2 is SVGIG (reference sequence).

In its sample, this clone was seen a few times. The chain combines TRBV5-6 with TRBJ1-5; unclear D gene. The germline gives CDR1 SGHDT, CDR2 YYEEEE. The CDR3 spans 16 residues. Trimming took 2 bases from V and 11 from J, leaving 23 bases between them. The CDR3 reads CASSFGGPLLQSAQHF. The CDR3, as DNA: TGTGCCAGCAGCTTTGGAGGACCCCTCTTGCAATCAGCCCAGCATTTT.

The rearrangement links TRBV5-6 to TRBJ2-5; TRBD2 matches 7 bases. Looked up from germline, CDR1 is SGHDT and CDR2 is YYEEEE. Trimming took 3 bases from V and 7 from J; bases not matched to a gene: 12. The CDR3 consists of 15 residues. CDR3 protein: CASSSLRDYFGTQYF. DNA for the CDR3: TGTGCCAGCAGCTCGCTCCGGGACTACTTTGGGACCCAGTACTTC. Using reference TRBV5-6 and TRBJ2-5 for the parts outside the CDR3, the full variable domain is DAGVTQSPTHLIKTRGQQVTLRCSPKSGHDTVSWYQQALGQGPQFIFQYYEEEERQRGNFPDRFSGHQFPNYSSELNVNALLLGDSALYLCASSSLRDYFGTQYFGPGTRLLVL.

The J gene is TRBJ1-6, the V gene TRBV6-5, with D perhaps TRBD1 (5 bases). The CDR3 is 14 amino acids. The germline V and J ends were trimmed by 5 bases and 3 bases, with 8 bases remaining between them. Germline CDR1 reads MNHEY; CDR2 reads SVGAGI. The CDR3 nucleotides are TGTGCCAGCAGTGCAGGGTTCTATAATTCACCCCTCCACTTT. Translation gives CASSAGFYNSPLHF.

The rearrangement uses TRBV25-1 and TRBJ1-4; tentative D call: TRBD1 (5 bases). This CDR3 contains 18 residues. The germline CDR1 and CDR2 sequences are MGHDK and SYGVNS. Deletions cut 2 bases from V and 3 bases from J, with 19 bases between. The CDR3 DNA reads TGTGCCAGCAGTGAAGGGGCCCGATCCGCCTCTTCTAATGAAAAACTGTTTTTT. Translating gives CASSEGARSASSNEKLFF.

This clone was seen only once. The CDR3 region is CAITTATNYGYTF. The CDR3 bases are TGTGCCATCACGACAGCGACTAACTATGGCTACACCTTC. This chain uses TRBV10-3 with TRBJ1-2; a possible D gene is TRBD1 (5 bases). CDR3 length: 13 amino acids. The germline V gene has CDR1 ENHRY and CDR2 SYGVKD. V was pared by 7 bases and J by 0 bases, with 9 bases between.

Remarks on this clone: A read error may account for a junction end that differs from germline. The chain recombines TRBV4-1 with TRBJ2-7; D is unresolved. CDR1 is MGHRA, CDR2 YSYEKL, per germline. The CDR3 spans 15 residues. The CDR3, as DNA: TGCGCCAGCAGACAAGCATCGTCTATCTCCTACGAGCAGTACTTC. It translates to CASRQASSISYEQYF.

The gene calls are TRBV29-1 and TRBJ2-1; 10 bases agree with TRBD1. V lost 6 bases, J lost 8 bases, and 13 bases stayed unmatched. Germline values: CDR1 SQVTM, CDR2 ANQGSEA. The CDR3 consists of 15 residues. CDR3 residues: CSVAPTGTGVDEQFF. CDR3 coding DNA: TGCAGCGTCGCTCCTACCGGGACAGGGGTCGATGAGCAGTTCTTC.

The chain uses TRBV7-9 and TRBJ1-2, with a possible D match to TRBD1 (5 bases). Trimming removed 4 bases at V and 7 bases at J, with 10 bases between. Germline values: CDR1 SEHNR, CDR2 FQNEAQ (reference sequence). The CDR3 sequence is 12 residues long. As DNA, the CDR3 is TGTGCCAGCAGCTCAGGGTTAAGTGGCTACACCTTC. This codes for CASSSGLSGYTF.

As concerns this clone: The junction departs from the called germline gene at one end, perhaps through a read error. This rearrangement joins TRBV5-6 to TRBJ1-2, with 10 bases fitting TRBD1. The CDR3 runs 15 residues. CDR1 is SGHDT and CDR2 is YYEEEE in the germline V gene. DNA of the CDR3: TGTGCCAGCAGCCCTGACAGGGGGCGAGGTTATGGCTACCCCTTC. As protein: CASSPDRGRGYGYPF.

This chain links TRBV6-5 with TRBJ2-1; 8 bases agree with TRBD2. Per the germline V gene, CDR1 is MNHEY and CDR2 is SVGAGI. The CDR3 consists of 15 residues. The V segment lost 5 bases and the J segment 4 bases; nucleotides outside the gene matches: 7. The CDR3 spells CASSRSGSPYNEQFF. In nucleotides, the CDR3 is TGTGCCAGCAGTCGGAGCGGGAGTCCTTACAATGAGCAGTTCTTC.

The chain combines TRBV30 with TRBJ2-1; D unclear. Trimming shortened V by 4 bases and J by 10 bases, and 11 bases separated the two germline ends. The CDR3 has 11 amino acids. Germline V gene sequence: CDR1 GTSNPN, CDR2 SVGIG (reference sequence). CDR3 sequence reads: CAWTVRLEQFF. In DNA, the CDR3 is TGTGCCTGGACTGTGCGGTTGGAGCAGTTCTTC.

V and J are TRBV7-8 and TRBJ2-1, with 13 bases fitting TRBD2. The CDR3 is 16 amino acids. Per germline, CDR1 SGHVS and CDR2 FQNEAQ. V gave up 4 bases and J gave up 9 bases; unmatched junction bases: 9. The CDR3 region is CASSSGTSGEVAEQFF. DNA for the CDR3: TGTGCCAGCAGCTCTGGGACTAGCGGGGAGGTAGCTGAGCAGTTCTTC.

The chain employs TRBV9 and TRBJ2-7, with 10 bases that match TRBD2. V dropped 4 bases and J dropped 3; count of bases not matched to a gene: 7. The CDR3 sequence is 15 residues long. CDR1 and CDR2 from the germline V gene are SGDLS and YYNGEE. CDR3 residues: CASSNQPSGSYEQYF. CDR3 DNA: TGTGCCAGCAGCAATCAACCTAGCGGGAGCTACGAGCAGTACTTC.

The CDR3 spells CASSSSGQGDGYTF. In DNA form, the CDR3 reads TGTGCCAGCAGTTCCTCGGGACAGGGAGATGGCTACACCTTC. The rearrangement uses TRBV28 and TRBJ1-2; TRBD1 agrees at 9 bases. With V trimmed by 4 bases and J by 6 bases, 6 bases remained unmatched. This CDR3 has 14 amino acids. Germline values: CDR1 MDHEN, CDR2 SYDVKM.

The chain is built from TRBV2 and TRBJ1-5; weak D call: TRBD1 (5 bases). CDR3 length equals 14 residues. Deletions cut 0 bases from V and 7 bases from J, with 10 bases between. Germline assignment: CDR1 SNHLY and CDR2 FYNNEI. CDR3 sequence: CASSEAAGVQPQHF. CDR3 sequence (DNA): TGTGCCAGCAGTGAAGCGGCGGGGGTCCAGCCCCAGCATTTT.

V usage is TRBV7-8 and J usage is TRBJ2-7, with TRBD1 matching over 9 bases. Germline lookup yields CDR1 SGHVS and CDR2 FQNEAQ. The CDR3 runs 15 residues. The V segment lost 4 bases and the J segment 4 bases; nucleotides outside the gene matches: 8. The CDR3 DNA sequence: TGTGCCAGCAGCTACTCCCGACAGGGGGTTTACGAGCAGTACTTC. Residues: CASSYSRQGVYEQYF.

The V gene is TRBV5-6, the J gene TRBJ1-1, with D hard to call. The CDR3 is made up of 12 amino acids. V lost 5 bases to trimming and J lost 0 bases, with 5 bases between them. The V gene's germline CDR1 is SGHDT and CDR2 YYEEEE. The CDR3 region is CASSLLNTEAFF. In nucleotides, the CDR3 is TGTGCCAGCAGTCTTTTGAACACTGAAGCTTTCTTT.

The J gene is TRBJ1-6, the V gene TRBV7-8; TRBD1 might be the D (5 bases). V lost 5 bases, J lost 10 bases, and 24 bases lay in between. There are 17 residues in the CDR3. Germline V gene lookup returns CDR1 SGHVS and CDR2 FQNEAQ. The CDR3 loop is CASSPVTTELGRSPLHF. CDR3 coding DNA: TGTGCCAGCAGCCCAGTTACGACAGAACTGGGGAGGTCACCCCTCCACTTT.

The V gene is TRBV5-6, the J gene TRBJ2-2, with TRBD2 matching 7 bases. CDR1 and CDR2 (germline): SGHDT, YYEEEE. After removal of 4 bases from V and 4 bases from J, the junction contained 7 bases not matched to a gene. This CDR3 comprises 15 residues. The CDR3 DNA reads TGTGCCAGCAGCGGGGTCCGGACTAGCACCGGGGAGCTGTTTTTT. Translation gives CASSGVRTSTGELFF.

Only a few counts were recorded for this clone. The CDR3 region is CASSYSSGWPQHF. The CDR3 DNA reads as TGTGCCAGCAGTTACTCTTCGGGTTGGCCCCAGCATTTT. The V and J genes are TRBV6-5 and TRBJ1-5; no firm D call. This CDR3 comprises 13 residues. The V gene's germline CDR1 is MNHEY and CDR2 SVGAGI. The germline V and J ends were trimmed by 0 bases and 9 bases, with 9 bases remaining between them.